The sequence of this TCR beta chain was determined in a study of blood T cell repertoires in COVID-19. Study-level background: Sample material is recorded as cDNA or gDNA derived from T cells, B-cell-depleted T cells, or PBMCs.

Per the original data handling: Quantification of nucleated cells was approximated via reference gene primer amplification. Libraries were prepared by immunoSEQ multiplex PCR; TCRdb keeps only in-frame clonotypes and omits some of them. The V and J calls and clone size are taken from that table; D and trimming were inferred from the DNA. This sample yields approximately 310,000 clones, of which about nine tenths are seen a single time; 1% belongs to the top ten. Germline CDR1 is MNHEY and CDR2 is SVGAGI. The CDR3 spans 14 residues. The V gene lost 6 bases and the J gene lost 6 bases, with 18 bases spanning the gap.

The source of this sequence is a man aged 45-60 years with active or convalescent COVID-19. The material sequenced was peripheral blood. The chain couples TRBV6-5 to TRBJ2-7; D may be TRBD1 (5 bases). The CDR3 sequence: CASSMTENPSEQYF. CDR3 bases: TGTGCCAGCAGCATGACAGAGAACCCCTCCGAGCAGTACTTC.